Presented here are 25 T cell receptor beta chains from one specimen sequenced in a study of T cells in Graves' hyperthyroidism and ophthalmopathy. There were TCR beta CDR3 regions amplified from RNA transcripts. First-round RT-PCR of the TCR CDR3 relied on the HTBI primer set. Using its own MiXCR run on the multiplex PCR reads, TCRdb lists one record per CDR3 protein. Here the sample spans about 840,000 distinct CDR3 sequences, approximately 40% being singletons. Sequencing input: blood. Every receptor here comes from a man aged 18 to 30 with Graves' hyperthyroidism.

The chain carries TRBV2 and TRBJ1-2, with a possible D match to TRBD1 (6 bases). V was trimmed by 0 bases and J by 12 bases, leaving 14 bases between them. CDR3 size: 13 residues. Germline CDR1 is SNHLY and CDR2 is FYNNEI. CDR3: CASSEAEGVGNTF. The CDR3 nucleotides are TGTGCCAGCAGTGAAGCGGAGGGGGTAGGCAACACCTTC.

This clonotype was recorded many times. The chain has TRBV10-3 and TRBJ2-7, with unresolved D. Per the germline V gene, CDR1 is ENHRY and CDR2 is SYGVKD. The CDR3 has 13 amino acids. With 2 bases removed from V and 5 bases from J, the gap between germline ends came to 10 bases. In DNA, the CDR3 is TGTGCCATCAGTGAGGATGGTCGCGACGAGCAGTACTTC. It is translated as CAISEDGRDEQYF.

The chain's CDR3 is CAISESGVDYGYTF. CDR3 in DNA: TGTGCCATCAGTGAGTCAGGGGTCGACTATGGCTACACCTTC. V gene TRBV10-3 combines with J gene TRBJ1-2, with D maybe TRBD1 (5 bases). V lost 0 bases and J 3 bases, leaving 8 bases between the germline ends. The germline gives CDR1 ENHRY, CDR2 SYGVKD. CDR3 length: 14 residues.

This clonotype was seen only a few times. The chain links TRBV9 to TRBJ2-5; TRBD2 aligns across 9 bases. The junction had 9 bases not matched to a gene; V was cut back by 5 bases and J by 4 bases. The CDR3 contains 15 residues. Germline lookup yields CDR1 SGDLS and CDR2 YYNGEE. In DNA form, the CDR3 reads TGTGCCAGCAGTTTCGGCGGGGGGGCCGCAGAGACCCAGTACTTC. Protein: CASSFGGGAAETQYF.

This clonotype came up many times. The chain uses TRBV20-1 and TRBJ2-7, with 12 bases fitting TRBD2. The germline gives CDR1 DFQATT, CDR2 SNEGSKA (reference sequence). CDR3 size: 12 residues. CDR3 sequence (DNA): TGCAGCCTAGCGGGAGGGCAATACGAGCAGTACTTC. It yields the protein CSLAGGQYEQYF.

DNA of the CDR3: TGTGCCAGCAGGGCAGGAGCAGATACGCAGTATTTT. Residues: CASRAGADTQYF. The chain is built from TRBV7-3 and TRBJ2-3; unclear D gene. The CDR3 contains 12 residues. Between the trimmed V and J ends, which lost 6 bases and 4 bases, there was a span of 8 bases. Germline lookup yields CDR1 SGHTA and CDR2 FQGTGA.

At least ten counts were recorded for this clonotype. The V gene is TRBV7-8, the J gene TRBJ2-7; D unresolved. The V and J ends lost 3 bases and 2 bases respectively, with 14 bases between them. The CDR3 contains 15 residues. Looked up from germline, CDR1 is SGHVS and CDR2 is FQNEAQ. CDR3 sequence reads: CASSFEQFPPYEQYF. The CDR3 DNA reads TGTGCCAGCAGCTTTGAGCAGTTCCCTCCCTACGAGCAGTACTTC.

The chain employs TRBV7-2 and TRBJ2-7; unclear D gene. Trimming shortened V by 1 base and J by 4 bases, and 11 bases separated the two germline ends. This CDR3 is 14 amino acids long. Germline V gene sequence: CDR1 SGHTA, CDR2 FQGNSA. CDR3 nucleotides: TGTGCCAGCAGCTTAGGCCCTACGGATTACGAGCAGTACTTC. Translating gives CASSLGPTDYEQYF.

The chain employs TRBV11-2 and TRBJ2-6; D may be TRBD2 (5 bases). This CDR3 spans 17 amino acids. Germline lookup yields CDR1 SGHAT and CDR2 FQNNGV. V lost 5 bases, J lost 0 bases, and 14 bases lay in between. CDR3 loop: CASSRGRGNSGANVLTF. In DNA, the CDR3 is TGTGCCAGCAGCCGGGGTCGCGGCAACTCTGGGGCCAACGTCCTGACTTTC. Combining the CDR3 with reference TRBV11-2 and TRBJ2-6 gives the whole variable domain EAGVAQSPRYKIIEKRQSVAFWCNPISGHATLYWYQQILGQGPKLLIQFQNNGVVDDSQLPKDRFSAERLKGVDSTLKIQPAKLEDSAVYLCASSRGRGNSGANVLTFGAGSRLTVL.

V gene TRBV6-5 combines with J gene TRBJ1-1, with D perhaps TRBD1 (6 bases). The CDR3 contains 16 residues. The germline V gene has CDR1 MNHEY and CDR2 SVGAGI. V was cut by 1 base and J by 3 bases, with 15 bases left in between. The CDR3 protein is CASSYFFRGSDTEAFF. CDR3 in DNA: TGTGCCAGCAGTTACTTCTTCAGGGGCTCGGACACTGAAGCTTTCTTT.

This clonotype was recorded at least ten times. The chain carries TRBV2 and TRBJ2-5; D might be TRBD2 (6 bases). V lost 2 bases and J 7 bases, leaving 8 bases between the germline ends. The CDR3 is 12 residues long. The germline V gene encodes CDR1 SNHLY and CDR2 FYNNEI. The CDR3 coding sequence is TGTGCCAGCAGTGAATCCGGGGGGACCCAGTACTTC. The encoded protein is CASSESGGTQYF.

This chain joins TRBV20-1 and TRBJ1-1; maybe TRBD1 (5 bases). Trimming pared 6 bases from V and 4 bases from J, leaving 12 bases between. Germline assignment: CDR1 DFQATT and CDR2 SNEGSKA (reference sequence). The length of the CDR3 is 12 residues. CDR3 coding DNA: TGCAGTGCCTCCGGGGACCCCACTGAAGCTTTCTTT. This sequence encodes CSASGDPTEAFF.

As for this clonotype: A far larger clone is one nucleotide away, so this likely arose from a read error. The CDR3 sequence: CASSLLGDYGYTF. DNA of the CDR3: TGTGCCAGCAGCTTGCTAGGGGACTATGGCTACACCTTC. The chain combines TRBV7-2 with TRBJ1-2, with D possibly being TRBD1 (5 bases). Trimming shortened V by 3 bases and J by 3 bases, and 8 bases separated the two germline ends. This CDR3 contains 13 residues. Germline V lookup: CDR1 SGHTA, CDR2 FQGNSA.

The V and J genes are TRBV12-3 or TRBV12-4 and TRBJ2-5; 9 nucleotides agree with TRBD1. V lost 6 bases, J lost 5 bases, and 13 bases stayed unmatched. This CDR3 has 16 amino acids. The CDR3 loop is CASSPDRGREFETQYF. Here the CDR3 DNA reads TGTGCCAGCAGCCCGGACAGGGGAAGGGAGTTCGAGACCCAGTACTTC.

This chain uses TRBV12-3 or TRBV12-4 with TRBJ2-5; maybe TRBD1 (6 bases). V shed 6 bases and J shed 2 bases, with 16 bases lying between them. The length of the CDR3 is 15 residues. CDR3 region: CASSIGQPVQETQYF. The DNA for the CDR3 is TGTGCCAGCAGCATAGGACAGCCCGTTCAAGAGACCCAGTACTTC.

Comments on this clonotype: Since a much larger clone is just one base distant, this may be a read error. The chain couples TRBV6-1 to TRBJ2-5, with TRBD2 as a possible D gene (5 bases). This CDR3 is built from 14 residues. Germline V gives CDR1 MNHNS, CDR2 SASEGT. The CDR3 here is CAISEAESSGTQYF. In nucleotides, the CDR3 is TGTGCCATCAGTGAAGCGGAGAGTAGTGGGACCCAGTACTTC.

This clonotype was counted only a few times. CDR3 DNA sequence: TGTGCCAGCAGCTTAGAATGGGGCTCCTACGAGCAGTACTTC. It codes for CASSLEWGSYEQYF. The V gene is TRBV7-6, the J gene TRBJ2-7; D is uncertain. There are 14 residues in the CDR3. From germline, CDR1 is SGHVS and CDR2 FNYEAQ. Deletions cut 1 base from V and 0 bases from J, with 7 bases between.

This clonotype has ten or more counts. The chain joins TRBV2 to TRBJ1-1; 8 bases match TRBD1. Looked up from germline, CDR1 is SNHLY and CDR2 is FYNNEI. The CDR3 contains 13 residues. Trimming at V came to 6 bases and at J to 1 base, leaving 1 base not matched to a gene. The DNA for the CDR3 is TGTGCCAGCAGGGACAGGGAGAACACTGAAGCTTTCTTT. Protein sequence: CASRDRENTEAFF.

This clonotype was observed at least ten times. The chain has TRBV29-1 and TRBJ1-2; 7 positions agree with TRBD1. Unmatched junction bases numbered 6, after V lost 2 bases and J lost 3 bases. The CDR3 covers 14 residues. In germline, CDR1 is SQVTM, CDR2 ANQGSEA. The CDR3 sequence is CSVEFQGVDYGYTF. CDR3 coding DNA: TGCAGCGTTGAATTCCAGGGGGTCGACTATGGCTACACCTTC.

The chain couples TRBV11-2 to TRBJ1-1, with D maybe TRBD1 (6 bases). Trimming shortened V by 1 base and J by 0 bases, and 12 bases separated the two germline ends. The CDR3 runs 16 residues. Per the germline V gene, CDR1 is SGHAT and CDR2 is FQNNGV. Here the CDR3 reads CASSLGYDRLNTEAFF. In DNA, the CDR3 is TGTGCCAGCAGCTTAGGGTATGACAGGTTGAACACTGAAGCTTTCTTT. Complete variable domain (other parts from reference TRBV11-2 and TRBJ1-1): EAGVAQSPRYKIIEKRQSVAFWCNPISGHATLYWYQQILGQGPKLLIQFQNNGVVDDSQLPKDRFSAERLKGVDSTLKIQPAKLEDSAVYLCASSLGYDRLNTEAFFGQGTRLTVV.

This clonotype has just one count. The chain employs TRBV9 and TRBJ2-7, with 7 bases identical to TRBD1. Gene TRBJ2-1 matches the end of the DNA better, so the J call may be wrong. Germline V CDR1 and CDR2: SGDLS, YYNGEE. The CDR3 has 13 amino acids. The CDR3: CASSVTGVDEQFF. DNA of the CDR3: TGTGCCAGCAGCGTCACAGGGGTCGATGAGCAGTTCTTC.

The chain joins TRBV5-6 to TRBJ2-7; D not resolved. The CDR3 spans 16 residues. V shed 5 bases and J shed 0 bases, with 18 bases lying between them. In germline, CDR1 is SGHDT, CDR2 YYEEEE. The CDR3 region has the DNA TGTGCCAGCAGTCCTCCGCCCTCCAGCAACTCCTACGAGCAGTACTTC. Translation: CASSPPPSSNSYEQYF.

The chain links TRBV20-1 to TRBJ2-7, with 11 bases that match TRBD1. The CDR3 sequence is 13 residues long. CDR1 is DFQATT, CDR2 SNEGSKA, per germline (reference sequence). V gave up 3 bases and J gave up 5 bases; unmatched junction bases: 3. The CDR3 protein is CSASLGQGDEQYF. DNA for the CDR3: TGCAGTGCTAGCCTGGGACAGGGGGACGAGCAGTACTTC.

The chain joins TRBV11-2 to TRBJ1-5; no clear D. CDR1 SGHAT and CDR2 FQNNGV come from the germline V gene. The CDR3 is made up of 15 amino acids. V lost 6 bases, J lost 3 bases, and 15 bases lay in between. CDR3 bases: TGTGCCAGCAGTTGGTCGGGAGGGCCCAATCAGCCCCAGCATTTT. Protein product: CASSWSGGPNQPQHF. The whole variable domain, filled in from reference TRBV11-2 and TRBJ1-5, reads EAGVAQSPRYKIIEKRQSVAFWCNPISGHATLYWYQQILGQGPKLLIQFQNNGVVDDSQLPKDRFSAERLKGVDSTLKIQPAKLEDSAVYLCASSWSGGPNQPQHFGDGTRLSIL.

The table lists this clonotype with a few counts. With a much larger clone just one base away, this may be a read error. J is TRBJ2-5 and V is TRBV2; TRBD2 might be the D (5 bases). This CDR3 contains 14 residues. Germline CDR1 reads SNHLY; CDR2 reads FYNNEI. The V end lost 1 base, the J end lost 5 bases, and 11 bases lay between the germline ends. CDR3 loop: CASSEVEGWETQYF. CDR3 nucleotide sequence: TGTGCCAGCAGTGAAGTCGAGGGCTGGGAGACCCAGTACTTC.